This record looks at one T cell receptor beta chain sequence and its context. The target of this receptor is not known. The record has no base qualities; no much larger clone is one base away. The source of the sample is a study of OX40 agonist ivuxolimab in advanced cancers. In the study overall: Ivuxolimab was a fully human IgG2 agonistic monoclonal antibody targeting the costimulatory receptor OX40 (CD134). Intravenous ivuxolimab was administered to patients every 2 weeks at six dose levels: 0.01, 0.1, 0.3, 1.5, 3 and 10 mg/kg. Of the roughly 54 dose-escalation patients, hepatocellular carcinoma was present in approximately 20, melanoma in approximately 15, renal cell carcinoma in 9 and head and neck cancer in 9. The dose-escalation cohort was around 84% male with a mean age of 60 years, ranging from about 23 to 85. Prior anti-PD-1, anti-PD-L1 or anti-CTLA-4 therapy was permitted, and checkpoint inhibitors had been received by less than 45% of dose-escalation patients. Partial responses occurred in three dose-escalation patients: two with cutaneous melanoma and one with hepatocellular carcinoma. Peripheral TCRbeta sequencing aimed to test whether ivuxolimab altered TCR sequence diversity and caused clonal T-cell expansion. The paper covers the monotherapy dose-escalation part of the phase I ivuxolimab trial, which included N ≈ 50 patients. General conclusions and limits of the study: After ivuxolimab, more expanded clones were found on average in CD8+ T cells than in CD4+ T cells. In the 0.1-3.0 mg/kg groups, partial responders had among the lowest normalized peripheral clonal expansion, particularly in CD8+ T cells. Which antigens the clonally expanded peripheral T cells were specific for was not determined. At doses of 0.1 to 3.0 mg/kg, clonal expansion of both CD4+ and CD8+ blood T cells was observed from baseline to week 6. Low levels of normalized T-cell clonal expansion were also seen in some patients who did not respond.

Trimming removed 3 bases from V and 10 bases from J, leaving 23 bases between the germline ends. The CDR3 holds 16 amino acids from the cysteine to the phenylalanine. Of the read, only the CDR3 DNA is kept; its 48 bases are in frame from base 1. Sequences SGHTA (CDR1) and FQGNSA (CDR2) are obtained from the germline V gene. Genomic DNA was extracted from sorted cells for sequencing of the TCRbeta CDR3 region. The immunoSEQ Assay was used to sequence the TCRbeta CDR3 regions. The immuneACCESS repertoire file appears here via TCRdb, limited to in-frame rearrangements. These files lack a portion of the clones; in checked studies, under half of the deficit traces to unresolved V genes, and the cause of the others is not known. The sample records roughly 80,000 clones, roughly 80% of which are singletons. Roughly 2.5% of the sample is in the top ten clones. The trial excluded patients who had a history of autoimmune disease or who were on systemic immunosuppression. Peripheral blood for TCR sequencing was collected from all dose cohorts at baseline, on cycle 4 day 1, and on cycle 7 day 1. The samples were taken from a phase I, first-in-human, multicenter, open-label dose-escalation trial of ivuxolimab. Adults with locally advanced or metastatic melanoma, renal cell, hepatocellular, or head and neck squamous cell carcinoma were enrolled in the trial. Before TCR sequencing, CD4+ and CD8+ T cells were separately sorted from peripheral blood.

The specimen comprised CD4+ or CD8+ T cells sorted from blood, sampled in a trial of the OX40 agonist ivuxolimab. The chain links TRBV7-2 with TRBJ2-3, with no confidently assigned D gene. This clonotype originated in an adult with an advanced solid tumor such as melanoma, head and neck, liver or kidney cancer. For the CDR3, the sequence is CASSFSRQVSSIAQYF. The DNA sequence follows: TGTGCCAGCAGCTTCTCCAGGCAGGTTTCAAGTATCGCGCAGTATTTT.